What follows are 26 T cell receptor beta chains derived from one specimen sequenced in a study of blood T cells in healthy people across ages. PCR was performed a second time for roughly 7 to 11 cycles using a sample-barcoded 5' primer and a J-beta primer mix. TCRdb passed the 5' RACE reads through MiXCR, listing each CDR3 protein once. In the table there are 700,000 or so distinct CDR3 sequences, approximately 21% of which are singletons. Sequenced material: blood. The source is a man between 65 and 80 years old in good health.

The table lists this clonotype with a few counts. V gene TRBV7-3 combines with J gene TRBJ2-1; D perhaps matches TRBD2 (6 bases). The CDR3 covers 12 residues. Germline CDR1 reads SGHTA; CDR2 reads FQGTGA. Trimming cost V 5 bases and J 7 bases, with 9 bases left between them. CDR3 DNA: TGTGCCAGCAGCATGACTAGGAATGAGCAGTTCTTC. Its translation is CASSMTRNEQFF.

This clonotype occurred a few times. V is TRBV24-1 and J is TRBJ2-7, with a possible D match to TRBD1 (6 bases). The CDR3 runs to 14 residues. V was pared by 3 bases and J by 5 bases, with 13 bases between. Per the germline V gene, CDR1 is KGHDR and CDR2 is SFDVKD. In nucleotides, the CDR3 is TGTGCCACCAGTGATCACTTAACAGGGAACGAGCAGTACTTC. Protein sequence: CATSDHLTGNEQYF.

This clonotype was counted only a few times. The CDR3 nucleotides are TGTGCCACCAGTGATTACAGGGGAGAAGAGACCCAGTACTTC. Translating it yields CATSDYRGEETQYF. The gene calls are TRBV24-1 and TRBJ2-5; 7 positions match TRBD1. The CDR3 contains 14 residues. The J segment lost 3 bases and the V segment lost 2 bases, leaving 2 bases of the junction unmatched. The germline gives CDR1 KGHDR, CDR2 SFDVKD.

The J gene is TRBJ2-6, the V gene TRBV5-1, with D maybe TRBD1 (6 bases). Per the germline V gene, CDR1 is SGHRS and CDR2 is YFSETQ. CDR3 size: 16 residues. Trimming cost V 3 bases and J 1 base, with 11 bases left between them. CDR3 DNA: TGCGCCAGCAGCTGGACAGCTCTTTCTGGGGCCAACGTCCTGACTTTC. Its protein product is CASSWTALSGANVLTF.

The chain employs TRBV20-1 and TRBJ2-5; no firm D call. This CDR3 contains 12 residues. The germline V gene has CDR1 DFQATT and CDR2 SNEGSKA (reference sequence). The CDR3 loop reads CTIPGSQETQYF. Here the CDR3 DNA reads TGCACCATCCCCGGGTCCCAAGAGACCCAGTACTTC.

In its sample, this clonotype was seen a few times. The chain recombines TRBV29-1 with TRBJ2-5; D gene unclear. The CDR3 is made up of 13 amino acids. Germline V gene data show CDR1 as SQVTM and CDR2 as ANQGSEA. V was pared by 4 bases and J by 4 bases, with 13 bases between. The CDR3 here is CSVVRVLPETQYF. CDR3 in DNA: TGCAGCGTTGTTAGGGTTCTTCCAGAGACCCAGTACTTC.

This rearrangement joins TRBV3-1 to TRBJ2-1, with D perhaps matching TRBD2 (6 bases). Germline lookup yields CDR1 LGHDT and CDR2 YNNKEL (reference sequence). The CDR3 extends over 16 amino acids. Trimming stripped 4 bases from V and 0 bases from J, with 13 bases between. The CDR3 DNA reads TGTGCCAGCAGCCCGCCCCAGCGGGCCTCCTACAATGAGCAGTTCTTC. It yields the protein CASSPPQRASYNEQFF.

This chain connects TRBV7-2 to TRBJ1-1, with 10 nucleotides matching TRBD1. Germline V CDR1 and CDR2: SGHTA, FQGNSA. The CDR3 consists of 15 residues. Trimming cost V 5 bases and J 4 bases; bases outside gene matches: 7. The chain's CDR3 is CASSTGQGRVTEAFF. CDR3 DNA: TGTGCCAGCAGCACGGGACAGGGGAGGGTCACTGAAGCTTTCTTT.

The chain recombines TRBV5-1 with TRBJ2-5; D gene unclear. The last part of the DNA fits TRBJ2-1 better; the J call may be wrong. The CDR3 length is 13 residues. Germline CDR1 reads SGHRS; CDR2 reads YFSETQ. The CDR3 DNA follows: TGCGCCAGCAGCTTGGCCTATCTCAATGAGCAGTTCTTC. Protein: CASSLAYLNEQFF.

This clonotype was observed at least ten times. This chain uses TRBV14 with TRBJ1-1; no clear D gene. The CDR3 sequence is 13 residues long. Germline CDR1 SGHDN, CDR2 FVKESK. The V gene lost 6 bases and the J gene lost 0 bases, with 8 bases spanning the gap. CDR3 DNA sequence: TGTGCCAGCAGTTACTCGATGAACACTGAAGCTTTCTTT. The encoded protein is CASSYSMNTEAFF. Combining the CDR3 with reference TRBV14 and TRBJ1-1 gives the whole variable domain EAGVTQFPSHSVIEKGQTVTLRCDPISGHDNLYWYRRVMGKEIKFLLHFVKESKQDESGMPNNRFLAERTGGTYSTLKVQPAELEDSGVYFCASSYSMNTEAFFGQGTRLTVV.

This clonotype was recorded a few times. The chain couples TRBV7-2 to TRBJ2-5; perhaps TRBD2 as D (6 bases). The germline V and J ends were trimmed by 0 bases and 12 bases, with 11 bases remaining between them. This CDR3 comprises 12 residues. CDR1 and CDR2 from the germline V gene are SGHTA and FQGNSA. The CDR3, as DNA: TGTGCCAGCAGCTTAGCGGTGGAGGGGAAGTACTTC. Amino acids: CASSLAVEGKYF. The whole variable domain, remainder taken from reference TRBV7-2 and TRBJ2-5, is GAGVSQSPSNKVTEKGKDVELRCDPISGHTALYWYRQSLGQGLEFLIYFQGNSAPDKSGLPSDRFSAERTGGSVSTLTIQRTQQEDSAVYLCASSLAVEGKYFGPGTRLLVL.

Many counts were recorded for this clonotype. The chain carries TRBV5-1 and TRBJ2-3; D perhaps matches TRBD2 (6 bases). The CDR3 loop spans 15 amino acids. V dropped 5 bases and J dropped 2 bases, with 15 bases sitting between them. Germline loops: CDR1 SGHRS, CDR2 YFSETQ. The CDR3, as DNA: TGCGCCAGCAGGACCAGACGGGGGAACACAGATACGCAGTATTTT. Amino acid sequence: CASRTRRGNTDTQYF.

In its sample, this clonotype was seen a few times. The gene calls are TRBV5-1 and TRBJ2-3, with 13 bases matching TRBD2. The CDR3 extends over 17 amino acids. Per germline, CDR1 SGHRS and CDR2 YFSETQ. V shed 0 bases, J shed 1 base, and the junction held 2 bases outside the gene matches. The CDR3 bases are TGCGCCAGCAGCTTGGCCGGGACTAGCGGGGGCACAGATACGCAGTATTTT. This sequence encodes CASSLAGTSGGTDTQYF. Full variable domain (rest looked up from reference TRBV5-1 and TRBJ2-3): KAGVTQTPRYLIKTRGQQVTLSCSPISGHRSVSWYQQTPGQGLQFLFEYFSETQRNKGNFPGRFSGRQFSNSRSEMNVSTLELGDSALYLCASSLAGTSGGTDTQYFGPGTRLTVL.

The V and J genes are TRBV19 and TRBJ2-1; D perhaps matches TRBD2 (6 bases). Trimming shortened V by 3 bases and J by 0 bases, and 15 bases separated the two germline ends. Germline-derived CDR1 and CDR2 are LNHDA and SQIVND (reference sequence). The CDR3 sequence is 17 residues long. This CDR3 is CASSIGGLQSSYNEQFF. The CDR3 DNA is TGTGCCAGTAGTATCGGGGGACTGCAGAGCTCCTACAATGAGCAGTTCTTC.

This clonotype occurred a few times. The chain uses TRBV18 and TRBJ1-6; D is possibly TRBD1 (5 bases). V lost 1 base and J 7 bases, leaving 8 bases between the germline ends. The germline gives CDR1 KGHSH, CDR2 LQKENI. This CDR3 is built from 14 residues. The CDR3 region is CASSPQGNNSPLHF. The CDR3 DNA follows: TGTGCCAGCTCACCACAGGGGAACAATTCACCCCTCCACTTT.

The genes are TRBV7-9 and TRBJ2-3; D is undetermined. Germline CDR1 SEHNR, CDR2 FQNEAQ (reference sequence). There are 16 residues in the CDR3. The V end lost 0 bases, the J end lost 5 bases, and 15 bases lay between the germline ends. CDR3 sequence reads: CASSLARSPWGDTQYF. The CDR3 DNA follows: TGTGCCAGCAGCTTAGCGAGGTCCCCGTGGGGAGATACGCAGTATTTT.

This clonotype was seen at least ten times. The CDR3 sequence: CSVVRQSTDTQYF. In DNA, the CDR3 is TGCAGCGTTGTACGACAGAGCACAGATACGCAGTATTTT. The chain uses TRBV29-1 and TRBJ2-3; a weak D match, TRBD1 (5 bases). With 4 bases removed from V and 0 bases from J, the gap between germline ends came to 8 bases. Germline assignment: CDR1 SQVTM and CDR2 ANQGSEA. The CDR3 is 13 amino acids.

The chain combines TRBV28 with TRBJ2-5; 7 bases fit TRBD2. This CDR3 has 13 amino acids. The ends lost 5 bases at V and 5 bases at J; junction bases unmatched: 5. Germline lookup yields CDR1 MDHEN and CDR2 SYDVKM. This CDR3 reads CASSGLGPETQYF. Written as DNA, the CDR3 is TGTGCCAGCAGTGGACTAGGCCCTGAGACCCAGTACTTC. The whole variable domain, remainder taken from reference TRBV28 and TRBJ2-5, is DVKVTQSSRYLVKRTGEKVFLECVQDMDHENMFWYRQDPGLGLRLIYFSYDVKMKEKGDIPEGYSVSREKKERFSLILESASTNQTSMYLCASSGLGPETQYFGPGTRLLVL.

The chain is built from TRBV20-1 and TRBJ2-7; weak D call: TRBD1 (6 bases). The J call may be faulty, since TRBJ2-5 better matches the DNA end. Germline CDR1 reads DFQATT; CDR2 reads SNEGSKA (reference sequence). The CDR3 is 13 residues long. The CDR3 region has the DNA TGCAGTGCTAGGGGGGCAGGGAAAGAGACCCAGTACTTC. This codes for CSARGAGKETQYF.

The J gene is TRBJ2-3, the V gene TRBV7-2, with D unresolved. CDR1 and CDR2 from the germline V gene are SGHTA and FQGNSA. This CDR3 comprises 13 residues. V lost 1 base, J lost 10 bases, and 12 bases lay in between. The CDR3: CASSLVAVQAQYF. In DNA, the CDR3 is TGTGCCAGCAGCTTAGTGGCAGTCCAAGCGCAGTATTTT.

The chain carries TRBV3-1 and TRBJ1-1, with D unclear. The CDR3 contains 15 residues. Looked up from germline, CDR1 is LGHDT and CDR2 is YNNKEL (reference sequence). V lost 0 bases, J lost 12 bases, and 20 bases lay in between. The CDR3 DNA reads as TGTGCCAGCAGCCAAGATGCGAGCAGATATGGGTCGACTTTCTTT. Its protein product is CASSQDASRYGSTFF.

This clonotype showed up just a few times. V is TRBV2 and J is TRBJ2-3; 8 bases are shared with TRBD2. Germline V lookup: CDR1 SNHLY, CDR2 FYNNEI. V shed 7 bases and J 6 bases; nucleotides not matched to a gene: 12. The length of the CDR3 is 15 residues. The CDR3 nucleotides are TGTGCCAGCACCAGAGCGGGAGCCGATCAGGATACGCAGTATTTT. It translates to CASTRAGADQDTQYF.

This rearrangement joins TRBV7-2 to TRBJ2-5; 10 positions match TRBD2. Germline V gene sequence: CDR1 SGHTA, CDR2 FQGNSA. The CDR3 covers 17 residues. Unmatched junction bases numbered 15, after V lost 5 bases and J lost 6 bases. Here the CDR3 reads CASSRGVAGGSGKTQYF. The CDR3 nucleotides are TGTGCCAGCAGCCGTGGGGTAGCGGGGGGATCGGGGAAGACCCAGTACTTC.

This clonotype appeared a few times. V is TRBV12-3 or TRBV12-4 and J is TRBJ2-6; either TRBD1 or TRBD2 may supply D (5 bases each). The CDR3 is 16 amino acids. V was cut by 2 bases and J by 0 bases, with 8 bases left in between. Here the CDR3 reads CASSLRGASGANVLTF. Here the CDR3 DNA reads TGTGCCAGCAGTTTAAGAGGGGCCTCTGGGGCCAACGTCCTGACTTTC.

V usage is TRBV13 and J usage is TRBJ2-5; D is ambiguous. V was shortened by 3 bases and J by 4 bases, with 9 bases between the two germline ends. The V gene's germline CDR1 is PRHDT and CDR2 FYEKMQ (reference sequence). The length of the CDR3 is 13 residues. CDR3 nucleotides: TGTGCCAGCAGCTTCGGTCACCTAGAGACCCAGTACTTC. This codes for CASSFGHLETQYF. The entire variable domain, with the rest obtained from reference TRBV13 and TRBJ2-5, is as follows: AAGVIQSPRHLIKEKRETATLKCYPIPRHDTVYWYQQGPGQDPQFLISFYEKMQSDKGSIPDRFSAQQFSDYHSELNMSSLELGDSALYFCASSFGHLETQYFGPGTRLLVL.

The rearrangement links TRBV30 to TRBJ1-3; D is ambiguous. Per the germline V gene, CDR1 is GTSNPN and CDR2 is SVGIG (reference sequence). CDR3 length: 14 amino acids. Trimming shortened V by 6 bases and J by 1 base, and 13 bases separated the two germline ends. The CDR3 loop is CACPRLGSGNTIYF. The CDR3 region has the DNA TGTGCCTGCCCGCGATTGGGGTCTGGAAACACCATATATTTT.